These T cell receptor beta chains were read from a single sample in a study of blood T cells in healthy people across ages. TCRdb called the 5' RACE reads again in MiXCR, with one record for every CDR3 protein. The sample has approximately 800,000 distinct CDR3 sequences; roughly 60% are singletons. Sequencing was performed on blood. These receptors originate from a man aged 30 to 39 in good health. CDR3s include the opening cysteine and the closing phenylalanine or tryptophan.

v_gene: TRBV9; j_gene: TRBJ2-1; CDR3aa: CASSVERSYNEQFF
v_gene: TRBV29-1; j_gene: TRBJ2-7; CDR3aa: CSAMTGTPYDEQYF
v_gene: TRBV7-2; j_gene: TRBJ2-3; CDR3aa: CASSLGWGSSTDTQYF
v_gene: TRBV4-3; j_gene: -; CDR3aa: CASSHREGEQYF
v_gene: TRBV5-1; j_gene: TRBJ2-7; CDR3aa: CASSTRPGQGFYEQYF
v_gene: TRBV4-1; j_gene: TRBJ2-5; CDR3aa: CASSPYLNDRETQYF
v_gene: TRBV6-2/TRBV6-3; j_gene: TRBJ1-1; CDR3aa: CASSYGVTEAFF
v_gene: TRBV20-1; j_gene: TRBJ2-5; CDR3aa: CSAWTGLAGGETQYF
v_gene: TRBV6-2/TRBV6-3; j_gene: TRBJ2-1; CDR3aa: CASASGADEQFF
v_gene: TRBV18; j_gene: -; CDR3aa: CASSPPQGQGFHEQYF
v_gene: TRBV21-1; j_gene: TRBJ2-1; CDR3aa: CAVQLVLRNEQFF
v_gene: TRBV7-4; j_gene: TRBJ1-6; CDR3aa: CASSLVGVSRCSYNSPLHF
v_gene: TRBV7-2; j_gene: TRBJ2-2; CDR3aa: CASSRGLAGTNTGELFF
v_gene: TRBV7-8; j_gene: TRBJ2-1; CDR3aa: CASTRGQEEHNEQFF
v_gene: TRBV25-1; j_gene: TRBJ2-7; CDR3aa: CASSERSQYF
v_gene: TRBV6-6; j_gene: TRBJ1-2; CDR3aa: CATVSVPGLYGYTF
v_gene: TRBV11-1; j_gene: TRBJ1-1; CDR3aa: CASSLTTVMNTEAFF
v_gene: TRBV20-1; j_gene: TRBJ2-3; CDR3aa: CSARTRSGASGGADTQYF
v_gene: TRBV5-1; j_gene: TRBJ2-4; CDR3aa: CASSPDANIQYF
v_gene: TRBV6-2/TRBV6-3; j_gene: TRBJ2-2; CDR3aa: CASSRGTGELFF
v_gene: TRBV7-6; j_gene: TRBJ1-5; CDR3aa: CASSPGTLSGNQPQHF
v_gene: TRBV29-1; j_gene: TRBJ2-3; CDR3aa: CSVFGRGDTQYF
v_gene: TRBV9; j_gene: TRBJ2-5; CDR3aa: CASSVPGGGETQYF
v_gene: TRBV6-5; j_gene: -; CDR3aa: CAVQGFDEQYF
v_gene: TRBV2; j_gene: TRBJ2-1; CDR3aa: CASRARTSGGDEQFF
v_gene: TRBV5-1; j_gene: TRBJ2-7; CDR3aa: CASSLGTGPYEQYF
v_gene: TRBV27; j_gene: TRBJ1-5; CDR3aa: CASSSWTGGGPGNQPQHF
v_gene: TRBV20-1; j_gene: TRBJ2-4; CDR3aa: CSATKQGRENIQYF
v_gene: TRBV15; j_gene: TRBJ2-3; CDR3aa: CATGREEATRNPDTQYF
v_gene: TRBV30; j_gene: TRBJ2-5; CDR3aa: CAWSVGGKETQYF
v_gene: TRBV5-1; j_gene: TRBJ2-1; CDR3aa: CASSFTVPDSYNEQFF
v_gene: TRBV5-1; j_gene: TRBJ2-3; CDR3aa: CASSLGGVKDTQYF
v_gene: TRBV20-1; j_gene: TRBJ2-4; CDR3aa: CSASIGTSAQLYF
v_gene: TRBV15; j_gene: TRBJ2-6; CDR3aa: CATSRELVLSGANVLTF
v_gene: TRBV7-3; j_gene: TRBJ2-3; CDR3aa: CASSVSGPADTQYF
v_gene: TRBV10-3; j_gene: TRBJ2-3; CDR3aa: CAISIAGPTDTQYF
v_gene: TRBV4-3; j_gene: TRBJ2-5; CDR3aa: CASSRHRDYQETQYF
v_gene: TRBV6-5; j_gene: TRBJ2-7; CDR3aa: CASSYPHGTGVAYEQYF
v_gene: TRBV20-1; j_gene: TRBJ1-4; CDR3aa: CSARDLITGGSLNEKLFF
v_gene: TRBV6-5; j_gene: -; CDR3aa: CASTRLAGGTYNEQYF
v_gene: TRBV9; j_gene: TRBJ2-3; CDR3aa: CASSVWTGETDTQYF
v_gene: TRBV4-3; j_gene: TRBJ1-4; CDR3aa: CASSQKHVTNEKLFF
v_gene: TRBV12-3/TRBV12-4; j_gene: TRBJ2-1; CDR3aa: CASSLSGGGANEQFF
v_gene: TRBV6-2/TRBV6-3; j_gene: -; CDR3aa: CASSYDAGHYEQYF
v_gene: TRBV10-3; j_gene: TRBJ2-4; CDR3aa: CAISEPDRDGNIQYF
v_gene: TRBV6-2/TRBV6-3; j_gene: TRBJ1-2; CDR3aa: CASSYSGPPSTF
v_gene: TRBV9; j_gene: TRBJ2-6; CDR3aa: CASSATGRNSGANVLTF
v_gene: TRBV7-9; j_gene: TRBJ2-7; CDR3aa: CASSLKGVYEQYF
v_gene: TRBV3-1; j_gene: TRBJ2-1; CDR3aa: CASSPPGTGYNEQFF
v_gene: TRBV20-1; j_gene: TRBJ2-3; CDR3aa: CSARDSGRGGHVNTQYF
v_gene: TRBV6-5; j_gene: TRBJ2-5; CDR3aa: CASRTDRVQETQYF
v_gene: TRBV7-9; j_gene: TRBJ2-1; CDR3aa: CASSSTPTGLHNEQFF
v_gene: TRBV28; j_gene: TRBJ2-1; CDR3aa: CASSNAGDRDYNEQFF
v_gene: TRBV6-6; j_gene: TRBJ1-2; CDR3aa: CASSPRLEGHGYTF